The 12 T cell receptor beta chains below all came from one sample that was sequenced in a study of T cell responses to AZD1222 COVID-19 vaccine. The repertoire was sequenced with immunoSEQ multiplex PCR; TCRdb's copy has only in-frame clones and lacks some. The sample carries 100,000 to 150,000 clones, around 90% recorded once. Specimen: peripheral blood, collected on day 0 of AZD1222 vaccination. The receptors were sampled from an adult in good health.

The rearrangement links TRBV19 to TRBJ2-3, with no clear D. The CDR3 is made up of 13 amino acids. Trimming cost V 4 bases and J 4 bases, with 9 bases left between them. CDR1 and CDR2 from the germline V gene are LNHDA and SQIVND (reference sequence). CDR3 loop: CASSKIPPDTQYF. The CDR3 coding sequence is TGTGCCAGTAGTAAGATACCCCCAGATACGCAGTATTTT.

This clone is medium-sized. It is unclear where the CDR3 begins or ends on the DNA, so no DNA is shown, and the CDR3 is as TCRdb lists it. The chain is built from TRBV5-1 and TRBJ1-1; the DNA was not used to check the table's D call, TRBD1. CDR1 and CDR2 (germline): SGHRS, YFSETQ. The CDR3 sequence runs 18 residues, both termini included. The CDR3: CASSPRFLAGKGNTEAFF.

The chain links TRBV6-2 or TRBV6-3 to TRBJ1-5, with D perhaps matching TRBD1 (5 bases). Germline values: CDR1 MNHEY, CDR2 SVGEGT. The CDR3 covers 15 residues. Trimming removed 2 bases from V and 0 bases from J, with 8 bases in between. The chain's CDR3 is CASSYQDTSNQPQHF. CDR3 sequence (DNA): TGTGCCAGCAGTTACCAGGACACTAGCAATCAGCCCCAGCATTTT.

The chain recombines TRBV19 with TRBJ1-4, with a weak D call TRBD1 (6 bases). This CDR3 contains 12 residues. Germline CDR1 is LNHDA and CDR2 is SQIVND (reference sequence). V gave up 8 bases and J gave up 5 bases, with 9 bases separating them. CDR3 sequence reads: CASLGQNEKLFF. CDR3 DNA: TGTGCCAGTCTCGGACAGAATGAAAAACTGTTTTTT.

This clone has only one observation. The chain recombines TRBV3-1 (or the pseudogene TRBV3-2) with TRBJ1-2; D perhaps matches TRBD1 (6 bases). Trimming removed 5 bases from V and 5 bases from J, with 21 bases in between. Germline values: CDR1 LGHDT, CDR2 YNNKEL (reference sequence). The CDR3 extends over 16 amino acids. The CDR3 sequence: CASSRETTGTSYGYTF. The CDR3, as DNA: TGTGCCAGCAGCAGAGAGACCACCGGGACATCGTATGGCTACACCTTC.

V usage is TRBV28 and J usage is TRBJ1-1; D might be TRBD1 (6 bases). The CDR3 extends over 15 amino acids. V lost 5 bases, J lost 5 bases, and 18 bases lay in between. Per the germline V gene, CDR1 is MDHEN and CDR2 is SYDVKM. The CDR3 loop reads CASSPLDPGETEAFF. In DNA, the CDR3 is TGTGCCAGCAGTCCTCTGGACCCAGGGGAAACTGAAGCTTTCTTT.

This rearrangement joins TRBV3-1 (or the pseudogene TRBV3-2) to TRBJ1-3; D is undetermined. The CDR3 extends over 14 amino acids. Germline lookup yields CDR1 LGHDT and CDR2 YNNKEL (reference sequence). V was shortened by 3 bases and J by 0 bases, with 6 bases between the two germline ends. The CDR3 DNA follows: TGTGCCAGCAGCCAGAGGAGCTCTGGAAACACCATATATTTT. Protein sequence: CASSQRSSGNTIYF.

The rearrangement links TRBV28 to TRBJ2-3; TRBD1 or TRBD2 may be the D gene (6 bases each). The germline CDR1 and CDR2 sequences are MDHEN and SYDVKM. The CDR3 contains 17 residues. The V gene lost 2 bases and the J gene lost 0 bases, with 15 bases spanning the gap. The CDR3 DNA reads TGTGCCAGCAGTTTAAACGGGGGACAAATAAGCACAGATACGCAGTATTTT. It is translated as CASSLNGGQISTDTQYF.

J is TRBJ1-3 and V is TRBV10-3; 8 bases fit TRBD1. The CDR3 totals 16 residues. Germline V gene sequence: CDR1 ENHRY, CDR2 SYGVKD. The V and J ends lost 6 bases and 1 base, in that order; junction bases with no gene match: 8. The chain's CDR3 is CAIRSDRGGSGNTIYF. Here the CDR3 DNA reads TGTGCCATCAGATCAGACAGGGGCGGTTCTGGAAACACCATATATTTT.

Turning to this clone: Other DNA sequences in this sample translate to the same CDR3. CDR3 residues: CASSQEGGNTIYF. In DNA form, the CDR3 reads TGTGCCAGCAGCCAAGAGGGGGGAAACACCATATATTTT. The chain recombines TRBV3-1 (or the pseudogene TRBV3-2) with TRBJ1-3; D is unclear. Trimming left V 0 bases short and J 4 bases short, with 4 bases between. CDR3 length: 13 amino acids. The germline V gene encodes CDR1 LGHDT and CDR2 YNNKEL (reference sequence).

This clone was picked up a small number of times. This chain links TRBV23-1 with TRBJ1-4; 7 bases map to TRBD1. TRBV23-1 is annotated as an ORF whose role is uncertain. V gave up 6 bases and J gave up 7 bases; unmatched junction bases: 2. The CDR3 runs 12 residues. The CDR3 here is CASSQGGEKLFF. In DNA form, the CDR3 reads TGCGCCAGCAGCCAGGGGGGTGAAAAACTGTTTTTT.

This clone occurred a few times. The chain employs TRBV14 and TRBJ2-7, with D tentatively TRBD2 (7 bases). This CDR3 region has 15 residues. Germline CDR1 reads SGHDN; CDR2 reads FVKESK. The germline V and J ends were trimmed by 2 bases and 6 bases, with 17 bases remaining between them. CDR3 nucleotides: TGTGCCAGCAGCCAATGGCAGGGGCAGCGGGGCGAGCAGTACTTC. It translates to CASSQWQGQRGEQYF. The full variable domain, completed using reference TRBV14 and TRBJ2-7, is EAGVTQFPSHSVIEKGQTVTLRCDPISGHDNLYWYRRVMGKEIKFLLHFVKESKQDESGMPNNRFLAERTGGTYSTLKVQPAELEDSGVYFCASSQWQGQRGEQYFGPGTRLTVT.